These 29 T cell receptor beta chains came from one sample sequenced in a study of blood T cell repertoires in COVID-19. Measured with immunoSEQ multiplex PCR; TCRdb has only the in-frame clones, and not every one. The repertoire holds around 300,000 clones, with 80% to 90% as singletons. The sequenced sample consisted of PBMCs or T cells enriched from blood (not recorded which). The receptors come from a woman between 18 and 29 years old who had recovered from COVID-19.

On this clone itself: The sample contains more than one DNA sequence encoding this CDR3. The rearrangement uses TRBV5-1 and TRBJ1-1; unclear D gene. Trimming pared 0 bases from V and 0 bases from J, leaving 9 bases between. CDR3 length: 15 amino acids. Germline values: CDR1 SGHRS, CDR2 YFSETQ. CDR3 coding DNA: TGCGCCAGCAGCTTGGCTGGGAGGATGAACACTGAAGCTTTCTTT. Its protein is CASSLAGRMNTEAFF. The full variable domain, completed using reference TRBV5-1 and TRBJ1-1, is KAGVTQTPRYLIKTRGQQVTLSCSPISGHRSVSWYQQTPGQGLQFLFEYFSETQRNKGNFPGRFSGRQFSNSRSEMNVSTLELGDSALYLCASSLAGRMNTEAFFGQGTRLTVV.

This chain uses TRBV6-2 or TRBV6-3 with TRBJ2-1; D gene ambiguous. V was trimmed by 6 bases and J by 9 bases, leaving 15 bases between them. Germline V gene sequence: CDR1 MNHEY, CDR2 SVGEGT. This CDR3 contains 13 residues. CDR3 amino acids: CASSPIAPGEQFF. The DNA for the CDR3 is TGTGCCAGCAGCCCGATAGCCCCCGGTGAGCAGTTCTTC.

This CDR3 reads CASSDGRFETQYF. CDR3 bases: TGCGCCAGCAGTGATGGCAGGTTTGAGACCCAGTACTTC. J is TRBJ2-5 and V is TRBV10-2, with D uncertain. V dropped 3 bases and J dropped 5 bases, with 10 bases sitting between them. Germline loops: CDR1 WSHSY, CDR2 SAAADI. CDR3 size: 13 residues.

DNA of the CDR3: TGTGCCAGCAGCAAACAGGGGGCTGGAAACACCATATATTTT. Protein: CASSKQGAGNTIYF. This sequence joins TRBV7-9 and TRBJ1-3; 8 bases align to TRBD1. The germline gives CDR1 SEHNR, CDR2 FQNEAQ (reference sequence). V shed 5 bases, J shed 2 bases, and the junction held 2 bases outside the gene matches. The CDR3 runs to 14 residues.

The rearrangement uses TRBV2 and TRBJ2-7; TRBD2 matches at 12 bases. The CDR3 runs 18 residues. V trimming: 6 bases; J trimming: 9 bases; junction bases outside the gene matches: 21. The V gene's germline CDR1 is SNHLY and CDR2 FYNNEI. The CDR3 bases are TGTGCCAGCAGGGCCCCTTCTAGCGGGGGGGCCGACAGTCTTCGGCAGTACTTC. This encodes CASRAPSSGGADSLRQYF.

V and J are TRBV6-5 and TRBJ1-6; D perhaps matches TRBD1 (6 bases). V gave up 7 bases and J gave up 10 bases, with 20 bases separating them. Germline V gene data show CDR1 as MNHEY and CDR2 as SVGAGI. There are 15 residues in the CDR3. The CDR3 region is CASTFYRVSYSPLHF. The CDR3 bases are TGTGCCAGCACTTTTTACAGGGTATCCTACTCACCCCTCCACTTT.

The chain couples TRBV27 to TRBJ2-5; TRBD2 matches 7 bases. The CDR3 runs 14 residues. The germline gives CDR1 MNHEY, CDR2 SMNVEV (reference sequence). The V and J ends lost 4 bases and 1 base, in that order; junction bases with no gene match: 3. The CDR3 is CASSSSGSQETQYF. The CDR3, as DNA: TGTGCCAGCAGTTCTAGCGGCTCCCAAGAGACCCAGTACTTC.

This chain connects TRBV30 to TRBJ2-5, with TRBD1 matching 8 bases. Trimming cost V 5 bases and J 5 bases; bases outside gene matches: 7. Germline values: CDR1 GTSNPN, CDR2 SVGIG (reference sequence). The CDR3 extends over 13 amino acids. CDR3 amino acids: CAWEAGGSETQYF. The CDR3 region has the DNA TGTGCCTGGGAGGCAGGGGGCTCGGAGACCCAGTACTTC. Full variable domain (remainder filled in from reference TRBV30 and TRBJ2-5): SQTIHQWPATLVQPVGSPLSLECTVEGTSNPNLYWYRQAAGRGLQLLFYSVGIGQISSEVPQNLSASRPQDRQFILSSKKLLLSDSGFYLCAWEAGGSETQYFGPGTRLLVL.

J is TRBJ1-1 and V is TRBV6-1; 11 nucleotides line up with TRBD1. The CDR3 is 16 residues long. The J segment lost 0 bases and the V segment lost 2 bases, leaving 2 bases of the junction unmatched. Per germline, CDR1 MNHNS and CDR2 SASEGT. The CDR3 bases are TGTGCCAGCAGTGAATTGGGACAGGGGGTGAACACTGAAGCTTTCTTT. It translates to CASSELGQGVNTEAFF.

The chain is built from TRBV20-1 and TRBJ1-1; D is possibly TRBD1 (6 bases). Between the trimmed V and J ends, which lost 7 bases and 1 base, there was a span of 7 bases. Looked up from germline, CDR1 is DFQATT and CDR2 is SNEGSKA (reference sequence). This CDR3 is 11 amino acids long. This CDR3 is CSVGGNTEAFF. In DNA, the CDR3 is TGCAGTGTAGGGGGGAACACTGAAGCTTTCTTT.

This chain links TRBV3-1 (or the pseudogene TRBV3-2) with TRBJ2-7; D unclear. Germline values: CDR1 LGHDT, CDR2 YNNKEL (reference sequence). The CDR3 has 14 residues. V lost 0 bases to trimming and J lost 5 bases, with 11 bases between them. CDR3 protein: CASSQEYESDEQYF. CDR3 nucleotide sequence: TGTGCCAGCAGCCAAGAGTACGAGTCCGACGAGCAGTACTTC.

The chain combines TRBV6-5 with TRBJ1-2; weak D call: TRBD1 (6 bases). V lost 6 bases to trimming and J lost 2 bases, with 10 bases between them. The CDR3 sequence is 13 residues long. CDR1 is MNHEY, CDR2 SVGAGI, per germline. The CDR3 DNA sequence: TGTGCCAGCAGGTTCGGACAGAACTATGGCTACACCTTC. Its translation is CASRFGQNYGYTF.

The gene calls are TRBV5-5 and TRBJ1-2; 7 bases map to TRBD1. The CDR3 covers 15 residues. Looked up from germline, CDR1 is SGHKS and CDR2 is YYEKEE (reference sequence). Trimming removed 3 bases from V and 4 bases from J; junction bases left unmatched: 9. The CDR3 loop reads CASSSVLTGIYGYTF. The CDR3 nucleotides are TGTGCCAGCAGCTCCGTCCTGACAGGGATCTATGGCTACACCTTC.

J is TRBJ1-5 and V is TRBV27; the D is unclear. The V gene's germline CDR1 is MNHEY and CDR2 SMNVEV (reference sequence). This CDR3 contains 12 residues. V lost 4 bases to trimming and J lost 9 bases, with 10 bases between them. CDR3 amino acids: CASSSGGWPQHF. Written as DNA, the CDR3 is TGTGCCAGCAGTTCGGGCGGGTGGCCCCAGCATTTT.

The J gene is TRBJ2-2, the V gene TRBV28; 9 bases agree with TRBD1. The CDR3 covers 14 residues. V dropped 6 bases and J dropped 6; count of bases not matched to a gene: 5. Germline V lookup: CDR1 MDHEN, CDR2 SYDVKM. The CDR3 sequence is CASRTGGVSGELFF. The CDR3 nucleotides are TGTGCCAGCAGGACAGGGGGAGTATCCGGGGAGCTGTTTTTT.

The rearrangement uses TRBV3-1 (or the pseudogene TRBV3-2) and TRBJ1-1, with 7 bases matching TRBD1. The CDR3 sequence is 16 residues long. V trimming: 1 base; J trimming: 0 bases; junction bases outside the gene matches: 5. Germline CDR1 LGHDT, CDR2 YNNKEL (reference sequence). Here the CDR3 reads CASSQAGGWMNTEAFF. DNA of the CDR3: TGTGCCAGCAGCCAAGCAGGGGGATGGATGAACACTGAAGCTTTCTTT.

The chain has TRBV25-1 and TRBJ1-5; possibly TRBD1 for D (5 bases). Trimming removed 3 bases at V and 1 base at J, with 7 bases between. From germline, CDR1 is MGHDK and CDR2 SYGVNS. This CDR3 is 14 amino acids long. The CDR3 reads CASSDRVSNQPQHF. CDR3 nucleotides: TGTGCCAGCAGTGACAGGGTAAGCAATCAGCCCCAGCATTTT. The full variable domain, completed using reference TRBV25-1 and TRBJ1-5, is EADIYQTPRYLVIGTGKKITLECSQTMGHDKMYWYQQDPGMELHLIHYSYGVNSTEKGDLSSESTVSRIRTEHFPLTLESARPSHTSQYLCASSDRVSNQPQHFGDGTRLSIL.

This clone was counted once. Compared with germline, one end of the junction differs, possibly owing to a read error. The rearrangement joins TRBV7-7 to TRBJ1-5, with a tentative D call TRBD1 (5 bases). CDR3 length: 17 amino acids. In germline, CDR1 is SSHAT, CDR2 FNYEAQ (reference sequence). CDR3 nucleotides: TGTGCTAGCAGCTTAGGGCCGTCCCCAGGGAAGGGACAGCCCCAGCATTTT. Translated, it gives CASSLGPSPGKGQPQHF.

The gene calls are TRBV7-3 and TRBJ2-1; TRBD2 matches 11 bases. From germline, CDR1 is SGHTA and CDR2 FQGTGA. This CDR3 has 16 amino acids. J gave up 5 bases and V 4 bases, and 7 bases lay outside the gene matches. The chain's CDR3 is CASSYTIAGGNNEQFF. CDR3 bases: TGTGCCAGCAGCTACACAATAGCGGGGGGGAACAATGAGCAGTTCTTC.

The rearrangement links TRBV28 to TRBJ1-5, with D unclear. Germline V gene data show CDR1 as MDHEN and CDR2 as SYDVKM. This CDR3 spans 16 amino acids. The V gene lost 2 bases and the J gene lost 1 base, with 12 bases spanning the gap. In DNA, the CDR3 is TGTGCCAGCAGTTTAGTAGTAGGAGGGAGCAATCAGCCCCAGCATTTT. Its protein is CASSLVVGGSNQPQHF. Full variable domain (outside the CDR3, taken from reference TRBV28 and TRBJ1-5): DVKVTQSSRYLVKRTGEKVFLECVQDMDHENMFWYRQDPGLGLRLIYFSYDVKMKEKGDIPEGYSVSREKKERFSLILESASTNQTSMYLCASSLVVGGSNQPQHFGDGTRLSIL.

The chain carries TRBV5-4 and TRBJ2-5; D might be TRBD1 (6 bases). The V gene lost 0 bases and the J gene lost 2 bases, with 14 bases spanning the gap. The CDR3 consists of 16 residues. CDR1 and CDR2 from the germline V gene are SGHNT and YYREEE (reference sequence). The CDR3 bases are TGTGCCAGCAGCTTGGCCATTTCAAGGGGGCAAGAGACCCAGTACTTC. It codes for CASSLAISRGQETQYF.

A few counts support this clone. V is TRBV30 and J is TRBJ1-1, with a weak D call TRBD1 (5 bases). Germline lookup yields CDR1 GTSNPN and CDR2 SVGIG (reference sequence). V gave up 4 bases and J gave up 3 bases, with 15 bases separating them. This CDR3 comprises 14 residues. The CDR3: CAWTRGGRYTEAFF. The CDR3 coding sequence is TGTGCCTGGACTAGGGGCGGGAGGTACACTGAAGCTTTCTTT.

V and J are TRBV6-2 or TRBV6-3 and TRBJ2-7, with D possibly being TRBD1 (6 bases). Germline loops: CDR1 MNHEY, CDR2 SVGEGT. Trimming took off 0 bases at V and 0 bases at J, with 9 bases between the two ends. CDR3 length: 15 amino acids. The CDR3 DNA reads as TGTGCCAGCAGTTACTCCGGACAGAGCTCCTACGAGCAGTACTTC. Translation: CASSYSGQSSYEQYF.

V is TRBV15 and J is TRBJ2-1; 9 bases line up with TRBD1. The CDR3 is 18 residues long. The trim removed 0 bases at V and 7 bases at J, leaving 13 bases unmatched. Germline CDR1 reads LNHNV; CDR2 reads YYDKDF (reference sequence). CDR3 DNA sequence: TGTGCCACCAGCAGAGATCCAAGCGGGACAGGGTTACTGAATGAGCAGTTCTTC. Its translation: CATSRDPSGTGLLNEQFF.

The chain combines TRBV7-9 with TRBJ1-4; 7 positions agree with TRBD1. Germline CDR1 reads SEHNR; CDR2 reads FQNEAQ (reference sequence). There are 13 residues in the CDR3. After removal of 1 base from V and 7 bases from J, the junction contained 0 bases not matched to a gene. CDR3 loop: CASSLGQGEKLFF. The DNA of the CDR3 is TGTGCCAGCAGCTTAGGACAGGGTGAAAAACTGTTTTTT.

The V gene is TRBV6-5, the J gene TRBJ1-5; 7 nucleotides line up with TRBD1. The CDR3 loop spans 14 amino acids. In germline, CDR1 is MNHEY, CDR2 SVGAGI. Trimming removed 4 bases from V and 8 bases from J; junction bases left unmatched: 8. The CDR3 loop is CASSSRTGGEPQHF. Written as DNA, the CDR3 is TGTGCCAGCAGTTCCCGGACAGGTGGAGAGCCCCAGCATTTT.

As concerns this clone: Other DNA sequences in this specimen translate into the identical CDR3. J is TRBJ2-7 and V is TRBV27; 7 bases map to TRBD2. With 4 bases clipped from V and 7 bases from J, the junction kept 4 bases outside the gene matches. Germline values: CDR1 MNHEY, CDR2 SMNVEV (reference sequence). This CDR3 region has 12 residues. CDR3: CASSSTGGEQYF. Written as DNA, the CDR3 is TGTGCCAGCAGTTCCACGGGGGGAGAGCAGTACTTC.

The rearrangement joins TRBV29-1 to TRBJ1-1, with a tentative D call TRBD1 (5 bases). Germline values: CDR1 SQVTM, CDR2 ANQGSEA. V was cut by 4 bases and J by 3 bases, with 21 bases left in between. This CDR3 comprises 16 residues. CDR3 in DNA: TGCAGCGTTGCTGGCGGTAGTGGGGGAGGGTACACTGAAGCTTTCTTT. Its protein is CSVAGGSGGGYTEAFF.

This clone was observed once. The chain has TRBV6-5 and TRBJ1-6; 8 bases line up with TRBD1. This CDR3 spans 15 amino acids. V shed 6 bases, J shed 8 bases, and the junction held 9 bases outside the gene matches. Germline CDR1 is MNHEY and CDR2 is SVGAGI. The CDR3 bases are TGTGCCAGCAGCCGCAGGCAGGGGGCAGATTCACCCCTCCACTTT. This translates into CASSRRQGADSPLHF.